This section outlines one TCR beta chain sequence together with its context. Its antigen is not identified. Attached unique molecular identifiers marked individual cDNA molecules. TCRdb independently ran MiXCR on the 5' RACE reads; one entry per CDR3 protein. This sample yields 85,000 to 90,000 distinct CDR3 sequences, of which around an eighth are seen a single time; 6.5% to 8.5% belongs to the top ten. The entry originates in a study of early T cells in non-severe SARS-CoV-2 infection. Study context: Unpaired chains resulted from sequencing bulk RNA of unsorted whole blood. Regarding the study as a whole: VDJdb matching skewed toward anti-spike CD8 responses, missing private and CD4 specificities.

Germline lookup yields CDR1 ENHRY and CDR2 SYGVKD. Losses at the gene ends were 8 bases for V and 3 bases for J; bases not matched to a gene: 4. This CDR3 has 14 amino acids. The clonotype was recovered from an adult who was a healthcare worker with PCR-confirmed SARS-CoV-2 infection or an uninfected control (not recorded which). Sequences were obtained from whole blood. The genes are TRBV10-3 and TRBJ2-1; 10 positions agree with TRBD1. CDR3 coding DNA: TGTGCCATCGCCGGACAGGGGGTCTACAATGAGCAGTTCTTC. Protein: CAIAGQGVYNEQFF.